The clone carrying this TCR beta chain appeared a few times. What it binds is not known. This entry belongs to a study of response to subunit inactivated influenza vaccine. TCRdb reprocessed the RT-PCR reads with MiXCR, giving one entry per CDR3 protein. The repertoire holds roughly 650,000 distinct CDR3 sequences, with around a sixth as singletons. Study-wide findings and caveats: After each seasonal influenza vaccination, few new T cells are recruited, the authors suggested.

The clonotype comes from a man aged 45-60 years who received an inactivated influenza vaccine. Specimen: PBMCs from blood, collected less than 13 days after vaccination.

The CDR3 sequence: CASRPDVEETQYF. CDR3 nucleotide sequence: TGTGCCAGCAGACCCGACGTTGAAGAGACCCAGTACTTC. The chain employs TRBV12-3 or TRBV12-4 and TRBJ2-5; D not resolved. The CDR3 is made up of 13 amino acids. The V and J ends lost 6 bases and 3 bases respectively, with 11 bases between them.